This T cell receptor (beta chain) derives from a study of T cell responses to AZD1222 COVID-19 vaccine. Generated by immunoSEQ multiplex PCR, the TCRdb table keeps only in-frame clones and is missing some. This sample has fewer than 120,000 clones, with 94% found just once. V lost 6 bases to trimming and J lost 1 base; unmatched junction nucleotides: 7. CDR3 size: 16 residues. Germline V gene sequence: CDR1 MNHEY, CDR2 SMNVEV (reference sequence). As concerns this clone: The antigen is unknown.

Study findings and constraints: Repertoires in all cases were sampled only once the peak T cell response had passed. Baseline serology detected seropositivity in only 5 to 7 AZD1222 recipients. Across the whole spike, CD4 TCRs peaked at regions 160-218 and 743-854.

Here the sequenced sample was peripheral blood, taken 28 days after the second AZD1222 dose. This receptor was identified in an adult who received the AZD1222 COVID-19 vaccine. The chain recombines TRBV27 with TRBJ2-2, with TRBD1 matching over 8 bases. The CDR3 region is CASRMRTGWNTGELFF. DNA of the CDR3: TGTGCCAGCAGGATGAGGACAGGGTGGAACACCGGGGAGCTGTTTTTT.